The 20 T cell receptor beta chains given below trace back to one sample, sequenced in a study of graft-versus-host responses after intestinal transplantation. Sequencing was performed with immunoSEQ multiplex PCR; in TCRdb, only in-frame clones are kept and a portion is missing. Here the sample spans around 12,000 clones, 90% to 95% being singletons. The material was PBMCs, obtained about 34 months after intestinal transplantation. These receptors were obtained from a human patient who received an intestinal transplant, so some T cells may come from the graft donor.

The chain combines TRBV2 with TRBJ2-1; 13 nucleotides line up with TRBD2. The CDR3 loop spans 15 amino acids. In germline, CDR1 is SNHLY, CDR2 FYNNEI. The V gene end was trimmed by 7 bases and the J gene end by 8 bases; junction bases not matched to a gene: 8. CDR3 residues: CASTTGTSGVYEQFF. The CDR3 bases are TGTGCCAGCACCACCGGGACTAGCGGGGTCTATGAGCAGTTCTTC.

The CDR3 protein is CASSQASLSGGRNEQYF. The CDR3 bases are TGTGCCAGCAGCCAAGCCTCCCTTAGCGGGGGGAGGAACGAGCAGTACTTC. The chain joins TRBV7-9 to TRBJ2-7, with TRBD2 matching over 10 bases. The germline V gene has CDR1 SEHNR and CDR2 FQNEAQ (reference sequence). CDR3 length: 17 amino acids. With 5 bases clipped from V and 5 bases from J, the junction kept 15 bases outside the gene matches. Full variable domain (rest looked up from reference TRBV7-9 and TRBJ2-7): DTGVSQNPRHKITKRGQNVTFRCDPISEHNRLYWYRQTLGQGPEFLTYFQNEAQLEKSRLLSDRFSAERPKGSFSTLEIQRTEQGDSAMYLCASSQASLSGGRNEQYFGPGTRLTVT.

This chain links TRBV5-6 with TRBJ2-2; 8 bases fit TRBD1. V shed 0 bases and J 6 bases; nucleotides not matched to a gene: 7. Germline loops: CDR1 SGHDT, CDR2 YYEEEE. The CDR3 contains 16 residues. The CDR3 DNA is TGTGCCAGCAGCTTGGAGGGCGACAGGGGATCCGGGGAGCTGTTTTTT. Translating it yields CASSLEGDRGSGELFF.

This chain links TRBV10-3 with TRBJ2-7; 7 bases fit TRBD1. From germline, CDR1 is ENHRY and CDR2 SYGVKD. V dropped 3 bases and J dropped 4; count of bases not matched to a gene: 9. This CDR3 is 15 amino acids long. For the CDR3, the DNA is TGTGCCATCAGTGATCTGGGCAGGGGGTGGTACGAGCAGTACTTC. This translates into CAISDLGRGWYEQYF.

This chain uses TRBV6-6 with TRBJ1-4; no clear D gene. V lost 8 bases, J lost 0 bases, and 10 bases lay in between. This CDR3 comprises 14 residues. CDR1 is MNHNY, CDR2 SVGAGI, per germline (reference sequence). The CDR3 DNA sequence: TGTGCCAGCCGTCCGGGCACAACTAATGAAAAACTGTTTTTT. It codes for CASRPGTTNEKLFF.

The chain recombines TRBV13 with TRBJ2-2; D may be TRBD1 (5 bases). CDR1 and CDR2 (germline): PRHDT, FYEKMQ (reference sequence). V was trimmed by 1 base and J by 6 bases, leaving 15 bases between them. CDR3 length equals 16 residues. DNA for the CDR3: TGTGCCAGCAGCTTAGAAGGATTAGTAGGGGCCGGGGAGCTGTTTTTT. Amino acids: CASSLEGLVGAGELFF.

This chain joins TRBV7-1 and TRBJ2-7; TRBD1 or TRBD2 may be the D gene (5 bases each). TRBV7-1 is an ORF, with its function uncertain. V lost 7 bases, J lost 2 bases, and 21 bases lay in between. The CDR3 runs to 16 residues. CDR3 DNA sequence: TGTGCCAGCACCTTCCTTGGACGGGGCCCCACCTACGAGCAGTACTTC. This encodes CASTFLGRGPTYEQYF.

This clone was seen once. The chain recombines TRBV6-5 with TRBJ2-3; D is uncertain. This CDR3 is 11 amino acids long. CDR1 and CDR2 from the germline V gene are MNHEY and SVGAGI. Trimming stripped 7 bases from V and 3 bases from J, with 5 bases between. The CDR3 sequence is CASTFTDTQYF. In DNA form, the CDR3 reads TGTGCCAGCACTTTTACAGATACGCAGTATTTT.

The chain joins TRBV5-3 to TRBJ1-2; possibly TRBD1 for D (5 bases). TRBV5-3 qualifies as an ORF whose function is uncertain. Trimming took off 8 bases at V and 4 bases at J, with 15 bases between the two ends. The CDR3 has 13 residues. CDR3 in DNA: TGTGCCAGCCCACCCCAGGGCTGCTATGGCTACACCTTC. Amino acids: CASPPQGCYGYTF.

The chain links TRBV13 to TRBJ1-2; 10 bases map to TRBD1. The CDR3 covers 15 residues. Germline lookup yields CDR1 PRHDT and CDR2 FYEKMQ (reference sequence). V gave up 2 bases and J gave up 7 bases; unmatched junction bases: 7. The CDR3 spells CASSLSRDRGPGYTF. The CDR3 nucleotides read TGTGCCAGCAGCTTATCCCGGGACAGGGGTCCTGGCTACACCTTC. Complete variable domain (other parts from reference TRBV13 and TRBJ1-2): AAGVIQSPRHLIKEKRETATLKCYPIPRHDTVYWYQQGPGQDPQFLISFYEKMQSDKGSIPDRFSAQQFSDYHSELNMSSLELGDSALYFCASSLSRDRGPGYTFGSGTRLTVV.

The chain is built from TRBV6-1 and TRBJ2-7, with a weak D call TRBD2 (6 bases). The CDR3 totals 15 residues. Germline values: CDR1 MNHNS, CDR2 SASEGT. CDR3 loop: CASREGWDFSYEQYF. DNA for the CDR3: TGTGCTTCCCGGGAAGGGTGGGACTTCTCCTACGAGCAGTACTTC.

J is TRBJ1-4 and V is TRBV5-1; weak D call: TRBD1 (5 bases). There are 14 residues in the CDR3. Trimming stripped 0 bases from V and 8 bases from J, with 11 bases between. Per germline, CDR1 SGHRS and CDR2 YFSETQ. CDR3 in DNA: TGCGCCAGCAGCTTGGAATCCCGGACAGAAAAACTGTTTTTT. It is translated as CASSLESRTEKLFF.

The V gene is TRBV27, the J gene TRBJ2-5; D may be TRBD1 (7 bases). This CDR3 is built from 15 residues. Between the trimmed V and J ends, which lost 5 bases and 5 bases, there was a span of 18 bases. CDR1 is MNHEY and CDR2 is SMNVEV in the germline V gene (reference sequence). This CDR3 reads CASSHRGWDWETQYF. In DNA, the CDR3 is TGTGCCAGCAGTCACAGGGGATGGGACTGGGAGACCCAGTACTTC.

This rearrangement joins TRBV7-9 to TRBJ1-1; 8 nucleotides line up with TRBD1. CDR1 and CDR2 from the germline V gene are SEHNR and FQNEAQ (reference sequence). After removal of 2 bases from V and 2 bases from J, the junction contained 4 bases not matched to a gene. The CDR3 contains 15 residues. CDR3 in DNA: TGTGCCAGCAGCTTACAGGGGGCGATTAACACTGAAGCTTTCTTT. Its translation is CASSLQGAINTEAFF.

The rearrangement uses TRBV5-8 and TRBJ1-2; unclear D gene. The ends were cut back, 4 bases at V and 9 bases at J, with 4 bases in the middle. CDR1 is SGHTS and CDR2 is YDEGEE in the germline V gene. There are 9 residues in the CDR3. The CDR3 sequence is CASSGRYTF. The CDR3 DNA reads TGTGCCAGCAGCGGTCGCTACACCTTC. Full variable domain (missing parts from reference TRBV5-8 and TRBJ1-2): EAGVTQSPTHLIKTRGQQATLRCSPISGHTSVYWYQQALGLGLQFLLWYDEGEERNRGNFPPRFSGRQFPNYSSELNVNALELEDSALYLCASSGRYTFGSGTRLTVV.

The CDR3 nucleotides read TGCGCCAGCAGCTACAGGATTGGTGAGCAGTTCTTC. This sequence encodes CASSYRIGEQFF. This chain joins TRBV10-2 and TRBJ2-1; a possible D gene is TRBD1 (5 bases). This CDR3 is 12 amino acids long. Germline V lookup: CDR1 WSHSY, CDR2 SAAADI. V lost 6 bases to trimming and J lost 9 bases, with 12 bases between them.

This chain joins TRBV11-2 and TRBJ1-5; D remains unclear. The ends were cut back, 5 bases at V and 6 bases at J, with 17 bases in the middle. CDR3 length equals 15 residues. Germline assignment: CDR1 SGHAT and CDR2 FQNNGV. CDR3 coding DNA: TGTGCCAGCAGCCCTGACCCCGGCGTTGGTCAGCCCCAGCATTTT. This encodes CASSPDPGVGQPQHF.

CDR3 nucleotide sequence: TGTGCCAGCGGGGGCCAGCCCCAGCATTTT. Its translation is CASGGQPQHF. This chain joins TRBV2 and TRBJ1-5; D may be TRBD1 (6 bases). Trimming left V 8 bases short and J 7 bases short, with 6 bases between. Per germline, CDR1 SNHLY and CDR2 FYNNEI. This CDR3 spans 10 amino acids.

The chain employs TRBV5-6 and TRBJ2-3, with D maybe TRBD2 (6 bases). The CDR3 sequence is 16 residues long. V was pared by 3 bases and J by 3 bases, with 17 bases between. Germline CDR1 SGHDT, CDR2 YYEEEE. The CDR3 region is CASSYRWRVGTDTQYF. CDR3 DNA: TGTGCCAGCAGCTACCGATGGAGGGTGGGGACAGATACGCAGTATTTT.

The chain has TRBV20-1 and TRBJ2-7; D call uncertain. Between the trimmed V and J ends, which lost 6 bases and 1 base, there was a span of 7 bases. Germline values: CDR1 DFQATT, CDR2 SNEGSKA (reference sequence). The CDR3 has 11 residues. DNA of the CDR3: TGCAGTGCCCCCATTTCCTACGAGCAGTACTTC. It yields the protein CSAPISYEQYF.